The 16 T cell receptor beta chains in this list originate from one sample, sequenced in a study of persistence of HIV-infected CD4 T cells (dated by TCRdb to 2019 to 2021). The antigens these receptors bind are not known. The label giving this sample's treatment or condition can be read as: suppressive antiretroviral therapy. A pool of overlapping 15-mer peptides from HIV-1 Gag, at 0.9 to 1 ug per peptide per mL, was used to stimulate the cells. Nonresponding CD40L-negative CD69-negative CD45RO-high memory CD4+ T cells were sorted as memory populations depleted of antigen-responding cells. The immunoSEQ hsTCRB assay version 4 in survey mode was used to sequence TCRbeta repertoires from genomic DNA. TCRdb carries this immuneACCESS record with in-frame sequences only. Its versions omit some clonotypes, under half of them owing to an unresolved V gene in the studies checked, with the rest unexplained. In all, the sample holds about 40,000 clones, and 85% of those were seen once. The ten top clones hold about 5% of the sample.

Source: cultured CD4+ T cells from PBMCs, taken from a patient who received antiretroviral therapy. The cell subset or site label for this specimen denotes: CD40L-CD69- CD45RO-high memory CD4 T cells not responding to Gag peptides. The source of these receptors is an adult with HIV. The donor label of this sample is uncertain.

V usage is TRBV19 and J usage is TRBJ2-2; unclear D gene. Trimming pared 10 bases from V and 4 bases from J, leaving 13 bases between. The CDR3 consists of 13 residues. Germline V gene data show CDR1 as LNHDA and CDR2 as SQIVND (reference sequence). CDR3 region: CATSPMGTGELFF. The CDR3 DNA reads TGTGCCACCTCACCCATGGGCACCGGGGAGCTGTTTTTT.

This chain connects TRBV4-2 to TRBJ2-3; D remains unclear. CDR3 length equals 12 residues. Germline values: CDR1 LGHNA, CDR2 YNFKEQ. Trimming left V 0 bases short and J 10 bases short, with 8 bases between. Here the CDR3 DNA reads TGTGCCAGCAGCCAAGATGTGCTTGCGCAGTATTTT. It translates to CASSQDVLAQYF.

The chain couples TRBV10-3 to TRBJ2-7; a possible D gene is TRBD1 (6 bases). Trimming took off 4 bases at V and 7 bases at J, with 17 bases between the two ends. The CDR3 covers 14 residues. CDR1 and CDR2 from the germline V gene are ENHRY and SYGVKD. CDR3 in amino acids: CAISVPGTPGEQYF. CDR3 bases: TGTGCCATCAGTGTCCCAGGGACACCCGGGGAGCAGTACTTC.

This chain connects TRBV5-4 to TRBJ1-3; D not resolved. Per germline, CDR1 SGHNT and CDR2 YYREEE (reference sequence). Trimming cost V 4 bases and J 2 bases, with 10 bases left between them. CDR3 length: 14 residues. In nucleotides, the CDR3 is TGTGCCAGCAGCCAGGAAAGGGCTGGAAACACCATATATTTT. This translates into CASSQERAGNTIYF. Filled out from reference TRBV5-4 and TRBJ1-3, the complete variable domain reads ETGVTQSPTHLIKTRGQQVTLRCSSQSGHNTVSWYQQALGQGPQFIFQYYREEENGRGNFPPRFSGLQFPNYSSELNVNALELDDSALYLCASSQERAGNTIYFGEGSWLTVV.

CDR3 nucleotides: TGTGCCAGCAGCAGGACAGACAATCAGCCCCAGCATTTT. It yields the protein CASSRTDNQPQHF. This chain links TRBV6-5 with TRBJ1-5, with D maybe TRBD1 (6 bases). The CDR3 contains 13 residues. Germline V CDR1 and CDR2: MNHEY, SVGAGI. V shed 6 bases and J shed 3 bases, with 9 bases lying between them.

This sequence joins TRBV5-1 and TRBJ2-2, with D possibly called TRBD1 or TRBD2 (7 bases each). The CDR3 totals 16 residues. V was trimmed by 5 bases and J by 1 base, leaving 15 bases between them. The germline gives CDR1 SGHRS, CDR2 YFSETQ. The CDR3 sequence: CASRGGGDRNTGELFF. CDR3 in DNA: TGCGCCAGCAGAGGGGGAGGGGACAGGAACACCGGGGAGCTGTTTTTT.

The rearrangement links TRBV30 to TRBJ1-6; D unresolved. V was pared by 2 bases and J by 9 bases, with 17 bases between. The CDR3 length is 15 residues. Germline CDR1 is GTSNPN and CDR2 is SVGIG (reference sequence). The CDR3 DNA is TGTGCCTGGAGTCTTAATCGGCTCCACCTTTCACCCCTCCACTTT. Protein sequence: CAWSLNRLHLSPLHF.

The J gene is TRBJ1-3, the V gene TRBV10-3; possibly TRBD1 for D (5 bases). This CDR3 has 14 residues. Germline V gene data show CDR1 as ENHRY and CDR2 as SYGVKD. The V gene lost 5 bases and the J gene lost 1 base, with 9 bases spanning the gap. CDR3 DNA sequence: TGTGCCATCAGTCCAAAGGGGTCTGGAAACACCATATATTTT. Protein sequence: CAISPKGSGNTIYF.

J is TRBJ1-5 and V is TRBV2, with 7 bases matching TRBD1. The CDR3 length is 15 residues. Germline trimming cut 3 bases from V and 5 bases from J; bases unmatched to any gene: 7. Germline CDR1 is SNHLY and CDR2 is FYNNEI. CDR3 residues: CASSDGDRFYQPQHF. CDR3 coding DNA: TGTGCCAGCAGTGACGGGGACAGATTTTATCAGCCCCAGCATTTT.

The rearrangement uses TRBV18 and TRBJ1-5; possible D gene TRBD1, 5 bases. Germline CDR1 KGHSH, CDR2 LQKENI. The V and J ends lost 0 bases and 2 bases respectively, with 5 bases between them. The CDR3 contains 14 residues. CDR3 amino acids: CASSPPGGNQPQHF. The DNA for the CDR3 is TGTGCCAGCTCACCACCGGGGGGCAATCAGCCCCAGCATTTT.

The chain links TRBV6-1 to TRBJ2-7; D is unresolved. The germline gives CDR1 MNHNS, CDR2 SASEGT. This CDR3 spans 13 amino acids. V was cut by 0 bases and J by 2 bases, with 5 bases left in between. CDR3 DNA sequence: TGTGCCAGCAGTGAAGCAGGCCCCTACGAGCAGTACTTC. It yields the protein CASSEAGPYEQYF.

The CDR3 nucleotides are TGCAGCGTTCCCGAGGCAGGGGCCGGTGAAAAACTGTTTTTT. It yields the protein CSVPEAGAGEKLFF. The chain employs TRBV29-1 and TRBJ1-4, with D possibly matching TRBD1 (6 bases). CDR3 length equals 14 residues. V lost 5 bases and J 7 bases, leaving 17 bases between the germline ends. Germline CDR1 SQVTM, CDR2 ANQGSEA.

Only one count was recorded for this clone. This chain joins TRBV5-1 and TRBJ2-7, with unresolved D. The CDR3 loop spans 13 amino acids. V was shortened by 3 bases and J by 2 bases, with 9 bases between the two germline ends. The germline CDR1 and CDR2 sequences are SGHRS and YFSETQ. The CDR3, as DNA: TGCGCCAGCAGCTCCCCTCCGGCCTACGAGCAGTACTTC. This sequence encodes CASSSPPAYEQYF.

As DNA, the CDR3 is TGTGCCACCAGTGATCGTGGGGGAGGCTACACCTTC. Amino acids: CATSDRGGGYTF. The chain has TRBV24-1 and TRBJ1-2; D is perhaps TRBD1 (5 bases). CDR1 KGHDR and CDR2 SFDVKD come from the germline V gene. V lost 3 bases and J 8 bases, leaving 9 bases between the germline ends. CDR3 length equals 12 residues.

Points on this clone: The DNA is left out, because the CDR3 cannot be placed on it with certainty; the CDR3 is given as TCRdb lists it. V and J are TRBV5-1 and TRBJ2-2; TRBD1 was called by the table and not checked on the DNA. Germline values: CDR1 SGHRS, CDR2 YFSETQ. The CDR3 is 16 residues long, counting both termini. CDR3 sequence reads: CARAGNGQGTPGSCFF.

CDR3 bases: TGTGCCAGCAAACCAACTAATGAAAAACTGTTTTTT. Translating gives CASKPTNEKLFF. The V call is TRBV28, the J call TRBJ1-4, with D unresolved. CDR3 length equals 12 residues. The V and J ends lost 7 bases and 0 bases respectively, with 3 bases between them. CDR1 and CDR2 (germline): MDHEN, SYDVKM. Supplemented by reference TRBV28 and TRBJ1-4, the full variable domain reads DVKVTQSSRYLVKRTGEKVFLECVQDMDHENMFWYRQDPGLGLRLIYFSYDVKMKEKGDIPEGYSVSREKKERFSLILESASTNQTSMYLCASKPTNEKLFFGSGTQLSVL.